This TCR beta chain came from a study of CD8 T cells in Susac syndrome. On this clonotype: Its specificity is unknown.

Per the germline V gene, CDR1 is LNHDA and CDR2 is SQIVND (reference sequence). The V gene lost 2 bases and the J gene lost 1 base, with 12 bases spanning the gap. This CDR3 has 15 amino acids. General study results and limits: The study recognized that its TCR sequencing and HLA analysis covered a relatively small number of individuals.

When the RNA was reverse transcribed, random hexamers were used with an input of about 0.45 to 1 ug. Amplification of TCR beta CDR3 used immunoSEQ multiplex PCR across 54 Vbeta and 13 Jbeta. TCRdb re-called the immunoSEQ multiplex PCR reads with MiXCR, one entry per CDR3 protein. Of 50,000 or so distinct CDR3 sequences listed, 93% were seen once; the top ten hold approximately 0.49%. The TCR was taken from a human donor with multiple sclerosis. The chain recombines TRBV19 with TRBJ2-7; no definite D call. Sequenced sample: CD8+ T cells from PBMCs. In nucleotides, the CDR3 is TGTGCCAGTAGTATAAGTGAGGCCGAATCCTACGAGCAGTACTTC. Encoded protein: CASSISEAESYEQYF.